This entry lists 32 T cell receptor beta chains sequenced from one sample in a study of blood T cell repertoires in COVID-19. TCRdb keeps only in-frame clones here, not all; method: immunoSEQ multiplex PCR. The repertoire has about 280,000 clones, about nine tenths of them found once; the top ten carry around 3%. Source material: peripheral blood. The origin of the receptors is a woman between 25 and 40 years old with active or convalescent COVID-19.

This chain connects TRBV29-1 to TRBJ1-1, with D perhaps matching TRBD1 (6 bases). CDR1 SQVTM and CDR2 ANQGSEA come from the germline V gene. The CDR3 consists of 15 residues. The CDR3 is CSILTGPLANTEAFF. The CDR3 DNA sequence: TGCAGTATCTTGACAGGACCCCTTGCGAACACTGAAGCTTTCTTT.

The chain recombines TRBV28 with TRBJ2-7, with 8 bases that match TRBD1. The CDR3 contains 14 residues. Germline V gene data show CDR1 as MDHEN and CDR2 as SYDVKM. V gave up 8 bases and J gave up 2 bases; unmatched junction bases: 8. The chain's CDR3 is CASFSRGLTYEQYF. The CDR3 coding sequence is TGTGCCAGCTTCAGCAGGGGGCTAACCTACGAGCAGTACTTC.

V is TRBV28 and J is TRBJ2-2; a weak D match, TRBD2 (7 bases). This CDR3 has 15 residues. The V end lost 6 bases, the J end lost 0 bases, and 11 bases lay between the germline ends. Germline CDR1 is MDHEN and CDR2 is SYDVKM. The CDR3 sequence: CASSSGGTNTGELFF. In DNA, the CDR3 is TGTGCCAGCAGCTCGGGGGGCACGAACACCGGGGAGCTGTTTTTT. Based on the CDR3 plus reference TRBV28 and TRBJ2-2, the full variable domain is DVKVTQSSRYLVKRTGEKVFLECVQDMDHENMFWYRQDPGLGLRLIYFSYDVKMKEKGDIPEGYSVSREKKERFSLILESASTNQTSMYLCASSSGGTNTGELFFGEGSRLTVL.

To note about this clone: This sample also contains other DNA sequences that code for the same CDR3. The chain uses TRBV27 and TRBJ1-2; 8 bases match TRBD1. The CDR3 length is 15 residues. The ends lost 2 bases at V and 2 bases at J; junction bases unmatched: 4. CDR1 MNHEY and CDR2 SMNVEV come from the germline V gene (reference sequence). CDR3 bases: TGTGCCAGCAGTTTAAGGACAGGGCCGAACTATGGCTACACCTTC. Protein sequence: CASSLRTGPNYGYTF.

The chain employs TRBV10-3 and TRBJ1-6; the D is unclear. CDR3 length: 16 residues. CDR1 is ENHRY, CDR2 SYGVKD, per germline. V was shortened by 2 bases and J by 10 bases, with 18 bases between the two germline ends. The CDR3 coding sequence is TGTGCCATCAGTGAGAACATGGCCTCTCGAGGATCACCCCTCCACTTT. This encodes CAISENMASRGSPLHF.

The chain carries TRBV6-2 or TRBV6-3 and TRBJ2-7; weak D call: TRBD2 (6 bases). CDR3 length: 15 residues. The germline CDR1 and CDR2 sequences are MNHEY and SVGEGT. The ends were cut back, 2 bases at V and 4 bases at J, with 15 bases in the middle. Here the CDR3 reads CASSYVRGTDYEQYF. The CDR3 DNA reads TGTGCCAGCAGTTACGTGAGAGGGACTGATTACGAGCAGTACTTC.

This sequence joins TRBV3-1 (or the pseudogene TRBV3-2) and TRBJ1-1; 8 bases map to TRBD1. The CDR3 has 14 amino acids. The germline V gene encodes CDR1 LGHDT and CDR2 YNNKEL (reference sequence). V dropped 1 base and J dropped 4; count of bases not matched to a gene: 2. The CDR3 is CASSQVDRGTEAFF. CDR3 coding DNA: TGTGCCAGCAGCCAAGTTGACAGGGGCACTGAAGCTTTCTTT.

V usage is TRBV5-6 and J usage is TRBJ1-2, with 9 nucleotides matching TRBD1. Germline V gene data show CDR1 as SGHDT and CDR2 as YYEEEE. CDR3 size: 14 residues. V lost 0 bases, J lost 7 bases, and 4 bases stayed unmatched. The CDR3 sequence: CASSLGDRAFGYTF. The CDR3 nucleotides read TGTGCCAGCAGCTTGGGGGACAGGGCTTTTGGCTACACCTTC. Combining the CDR3 with reference TRBV5-6 and TRBJ1-2 gives the whole variable domain DAGVTQSPTHLIKTRGQQVTLRCSPKSGHDTVSWYQQALGQGPQFIFQYYEEEERQRGNFPDRFSGHQFPNYSSELNVNALLLGDSALYLCASSLGDRAFGYTFGSGTRLTVV.

The chain is built from TRBV11-1 and TRBJ2-1; D is possibly TRBD1 (5 bases). Germline CDR1 is SGHAT and CDR2 is FQDESV (reference sequence). This CDR3 comprises 15 residues. Trimming shortened V by 4 bases and J by 8 bases, and 18 bases separated the two germline ends. The CDR3: CASSSSGLGSHEQFF. The DNA of the CDR3 is TGTGCCAGCAGCTCATCAGGGTTGGGTAGCCATGAGCAGTTCTTC.

This clone appeared a single time. The J gene is TRBJ2-3, the V gene TRBV7-2, with 8 bases aligning to TRBD2. Germline loops: CDR1 SGHTA, CDR2 FQGNSA. Trimming at V came to 6 bases and at J to 6 bases, leaving 11 bases not matched to a gene. The CDR3 contains 15 residues. This CDR3 is CASRFGGGVSDTQYF. CDR3 nucleotide sequence: TGTGCCAGCAGGTTCGGGGGGGGCGTCTCCGATACGCAGTATTTT.

This sequence joins TRBV5-1 and TRBJ2-1, with TRBD2 identical over 7 bases. The CDR3 spans 16 residues. Germline V gives CDR1 SGHRS, CDR2 YFSETQ. V lost 1 base, J lost 2 bases, and 6 bases stayed unmatched. For the CDR3, the DNA is TGCGCCAGCAGCTTGTTGCCGGGGGGTGCCTACAATGAGCAGTTCTTC. Protein sequence: CASSLLPGGAYNEQFF.

A single count supports this clone. The rearrangement uses TRBV5-1 and TRBJ2-5; D perhaps matches TRBD2 (6 bases). The germline V and J ends were trimmed by 6 bases and 5 bases, with 11 bases remaining between them. This CDR3 is 12 amino acids long. Germline CDR1 is SGHRS and CDR2 is YFSETQ. The CDR3 loop reads CASTSRGETQYF. The CDR3 DNA is TGCGCCAGCACCTCCCGGGGGGAGACCCAGTACTTC.

This clone was detected once. The chain employs TRBV21-1 and TRBJ1-1; the table's D gene call, TRBD1, was not cross checked with the DNA. TRBV21-1 is designated a pseudogene. CDR3 length: 16 residues. CDR3 bases: TGTGCCAGCAGCCCCCCAGGTGACAGGGGAGGAACTGAAGCTTTCTTT. Its protein is CASSPPGDRGGTEAFF.

The V call is TRBV10-3, the J call TRBJ2-2; TRBD1 is a possible D gene (6 bases). Germline V CDR1 and CDR2: ENHRY, SYGVKD. Trimming took 2 bases from V and 4 from J, leaving 8 bases between them. This CDR3 is built from 14 residues. CDR3 in amino acids: CAISETGTTGELFF. The CDR3 nucleotides are TGTGCCATCAGTGAGACAGGGACCACCGGGGAGCTGTTTTTT.

This clone has only one observation. The V call is TRBV29-1, the J call TRBJ2-7; the match to TRBD1 covers 7 bases. This CDR3 spans 12 amino acids. The V gene end was trimmed by 2 bases and the J gene end by 12 bases; junction bases not matched to a gene: 10. The V gene's germline CDR1 is SQVTM and CDR2 ANQGSEA. CDR3: CSVERDRGRLYF. The CDR3 DNA reads TGCAGCGTTGAAAGGGATAGGGGGCGGTTGTACTTC.

J is TRBJ2-1 and V is TRBV19; 7 bases match TRBD2. The CDR3 consists of 15 residues. Germline V gene sequence: CDR1 LNHDA, CDR2 SQIVND (reference sequence). J lost 1 base, V lost 2 bases, and 2 bases had no gene match. CDR3 protein: CASSIPGGSYNEQFF. CDR3 DNA sequence: TGTGCCAGTAGTATACCGGGGGGTTCCTACAATGAGCAGTTCTTC.

This clone was observed once. The rearrangement uses TRBV27 and TRBJ1-2, with D unresolved. Germline V gene lookup returns CDR1 MNHEY and CDR2 SMNVEV (reference sequence). Between the trimmed V and J ends, which lost 3 bases and 7 bases, there was a span of 15 bases. The CDR3 contains 14 residues. DNA for the CDR3: TGTGCCAGCAGTTTTGGGTTTGAGGGTAGTGGCTACACCTTC. It yields the protein CASSFGFEGSGYTF.

This rearrangement joins TRBV19 to TRBJ1-2; possibly TRBD1 for D (5 bases). Deletions cut 4 bases from V and 7 bases from J, with 16 bases between. CDR3 length: 14 residues. Germline V gene data show CDR1 as LNHDA and CDR2 as SQIVND (reference sequence). The DNA for the CDR3 is TGTGCCAGTAGTAACCAGGGCCAGATAGGTGGCTACACCTTC. As protein: CASSNQGQIGGYTF.

The chain uses TRBV4-3 and TRBJ1-2, with D unresolved. The germline CDR1 and CDR2 sequences are LGHNA and YSLEER. The CDR3 spans 15 residues. Trimming pared 0 bases from V and 2 bases from J, leaving 10 bases between. The CDR3 loop is CASSQEPRSNYGYTF. The CDR3 bases are TGCGCCAGCAGCCAAGAACCCCGGTCGAACTATGGCTACACCTTC.

This rearrangement joins TRBV18 to TRBJ1-5, with 9 bases that match TRBD1. The CDR3 runs 16 residues. The germline gives CDR1 KGHSH, CDR2 LQKENI. The V and J ends lost 4 bases and 1 base, in that order; junction bases with no gene match: 5. DNA of the CDR3: TGTGCCAGCTCACAGGGACAGGGTCCCAGCAATCAGCCCCAGCATTTT. This translates into CASSQGQGPSNQPQHF. Using reference TRBV18 and TRBJ1-5 for the parts outside the CDR3, the full variable domain is NAGVMQNPRHLVRRRGQEARLRCSPMKGHSHVYWYRQLPEEGLKFMVYLQKENIIDESGMPKERFSAEFPKEGPSILRIQQVVRGDSAAYFCASSQGQGPSNQPQHFGDGTRLSIL.

J is TRBJ1-5 and V is TRBV6-2 or TRBV6-3, with D possibly TRBD1 on 5 matching bases. Trimming removed 5 bases from V and 4 bases from J, with 12 bases in between. The CDR3 is 14 residues long. From germline, CDR1 is MNHEY and CDR2 SVGEGT. In DNA form, the CDR3 reads TGTGCCAGCAGTGTCGGGGGTCAAAATCAGCCCCAGCATTTT. Translated, it gives CASSVGGQNQPQHF.

The rearrangement uses TRBV4-1 and TRBJ2-5; D is perhaps TRBD2 (5 bases). The length of the CDR3 is 14 residues. Germline V gene data show CDR1 as MGHRA and CDR2 as YSYEKL. V lost 4 bases to trimming and J lost 5 bases, with 14 bases between them. CDR3 DNA sequence: TGCGCCAGCAGCCCTCCCGGGGTTGGGGAGACCCAGTACTTC. Its translation: CASSPPGVGETQYF.

The gene calls are TRBV5-8 and TRBJ1-1; D gene uncertain. Germline lookup yields CDR1 SGHTS and CDR2 YDEGEE. The CDR3 is 12 residues long. V dropped 3 bases and J dropped 1 base, with 4 bases sitting between them. The CDR3 sequence: CASSSGNTEAFF. CDR3 nucleotide sequence: TGTGCCAGCAGCTCAGGGAACACTGAAGCTTTCTTT.

The chain has TRBV9 and TRBJ2-3; 12 nucleotides align to TRBD2. Per the germline V gene, CDR1 is SGDLS and CDR2 is YYNGEE. The CDR3 loop spans 17 amino acids. V gave up 4 bases and J gave up 2 bases; unmatched junction bases: 8. CDR3 region: CASSRGSSGGVTDTQYF. The CDR3, as DNA: TGTGCCAGCAGCCGGGGCTCTAGCGGGGGGGTCACAGATACGCAGTATTTT.

The chain employs TRBV19 and TRBJ2-7, with TRBD2 matching over 10 bases. The CDR3 length is 15 residues. Looked up from germline, CDR1 is LNHDA and CDR2 is SQIVND (reference sequence). The junction had 4 bases not matched to a gene; V was cut back by 5 bases and J by 0 bases. CDR3 sequence (DNA): TGTGCCAGTAGTGGAGCGGGGGGGGGCTCCTACGAGCAGTACTTC. Residues: CASSGAGGGSYEQYF.

The chain combines TRBV30 with TRBJ2-7; unclear D gene. V lost 2 bases and J lost 3, with 11 bases in between. The CDR3 has 13 amino acids. Per germline, CDR1 GTSNPN and CDR2 SVGIG (reference sequence). The CDR3 sequence: CAWSNYMGYEQYF. In DNA, the CDR3 is TGTGCCTGGAGTAACTATATGGGCTACGAGCAGTACTTC.

The V and J genes are TRBV6-2 or TRBV6-3 and TRBJ1-1; perhaps TRBD1 as D (6 bases). V lost 5 bases to trimming and J lost 0 bases, with 13 bases between them. CDR3 length equals 15 residues. Per the germline V gene, CDR1 is MNHEY and CDR2 is SVGEGT. For the CDR3, the DNA is TGTGCCAGCAGTCTCCGGGGGGCTCTGAACACTGAAGCTTTCTTT. It yields the protein CASSLRGALNTEAFF.

The V and J genes are TRBV7-2 and TRBJ1-6, with TRBD1 matching 8 bases. Germline CDR1 and CDR2: SGHTA and FQGNSA. V shed 5 bases, J shed 10 bases, and the junction held 7 bases outside the gene matches. This CDR3 region has 14 residues. The CDR3 reads CASSTNRGISPLHF. CDR3 DNA sequence: TGTGCCAGCAGCACAAACAGGGGGATCTCACCCCTCCACTTT.

The chain couples TRBV7-2 to TRBJ1-6; 7 bases are shared with TRBD1. CDR1 is SGHTA, CDR2 FQGNSA, per germline. The V segment lost 2 bases and the J segment 5 bases; nucleotides outside the gene matches: 3. The CDR3 has 15 amino acids. The CDR3 loop reads CASSLLGQNNSPLHF. DNA of the CDR3: TGTGCCAGCAGCTTATTGGGACAGAATAATTCACCCCTCCACTTT.

This clone was observed a handful of times. The J gene is TRBJ1-2, the V gene TRBV30; TRBD1 matches at 7 bases. CDR3 length: 14 amino acids. The V gene end was trimmed by 8 bases and the J gene end by 4 bases; junction bases not matched to a gene: 13. The germline CDR1 and CDR2 sequences are GTSNPN and SVGIG (reference sequence). CDR3 protein: CAGFSYRGSYGYTF. As DNA, the CDR3 is TGTGCCGGGTTCTCCTACAGGGGCAGCTATGGCTACACCTTC.

A few counts support this clone. Other DNA variants within this sample encode the same CDR3. The CDR3 sequence is CAWSVRGYGYTF. CDR3 in DNA: TGTGCCTGGAGTGTACGGGGGTACGGCTACACCTTC. The V and J genes are TRBV30 and TRBJ1-2; D may be TRBD1 (5 bases). The CDR3 is made up of 12 amino acids. Trimming took off 0 bases at V and 8 bases at J, with 10 bases between the two ends. Germline CDR1 and CDR2: GTSNPN and SVGIG (reference sequence).

The CDR3 region is CASSSLQGQETQYF. CDR3 nucleotide sequence: TGTGCCAGCAGCTCCTTACAGGGCCAAGAGACCCAGTACTTC. The gene calls are TRBV5-5 and TRBJ2-5; a weak D match, TRBD1 (6 bases). V lost 3 bases and J lost 1, with 10 bases in between. The CDR3 runs to 14 residues. Germline V gene sequence: CDR1 SGHKS, CDR2 YYEKEE (reference sequence). Looking up the rest from reference TRBV5-5 and TRBJ2-5 gives the full variable domain: DAGVTQSPTHLIKTRGQQVTLRCSPISGHKSVSWYQQVLGQGPQFIFQYYEKEERGRGNFPDRFSARQFPNYSSELNVNALLLGDSALYLCASSSLQGQETQYFGPGTRLLVL.